One and the same sample provided the 28 T cell receptor beta chains below, sequenced in a study of CD8 T cells in Susac syndrome. Random hexamers served to reverse transcribe roughly 0.5 to 1 ug RNA. TCRdb reprocessed the immunoSEQ multiplex PCR reads with MiXCR, giving one entry per CDR3 protein. The sample yields 200,000 or so distinct CDR3 sequences, about 96% seen once. The sequenced sample consisted of CD4+ T cells from PBMCs. The receptors here all came from a human donor with multiple sclerosis.

The chain carries TRBV2 and TRBJ2-5; the D gene is possibly TRBD2 (6 bases). Trimming cost V 4 bases and J 4 bases, with 10 bases left between them. This CDR3 has 13 residues. The germline V gene has CDR1 SNHLY and CDR2 FYNNEI. The CDR3 coding sequence is TGTGCCAGCAGTGGGAACGGGGGAGAGACCCAGTACTTC. It yields the protein CASSGNGGETQYF. Variable domain in full (rest from reference TRBV2 and TRBJ2-5): EPEVTQTPSHQVTQMGQEVILRCVPISNHLYFYWYRQILGQKVEFLVSFYNNEISEKSEIFDDQFSVERPDGSNFTLKIRSTKLEDSAMYFCASSGNGGETQYFGPGTRLLVL.

The chain combines TRBV15 with TRBJ2-3, with D perhaps matching TRBD2 (7 bases). From germline, CDR1 is LNHNV and CDR2 YYDKDF (reference sequence). CDR3 length equals 18 residues. The ends were cut back, 0 bases at V and 0 bases at J, with 16 bases in the middle. CDR3 sequence: CATSREGGLPSSTDTQYF. CDR3 coding DNA: TGTGCCACCAGCAGAGAAGGGGGACTACCTTCTAGCACAGATACGCAGTATTTT. Drawing the rest from reference TRBV15 and TRBJ2-3, the complete variable domain is DAMVIQNPRYQVTQFGKPVTLSCSQTLNHNVMYWYQQKSSQAPKLLFHYYDKDFNNEADTPDNFQSRRPNTSFCFLDIRSPGLGDTAMYLCATSREGGLPSSTDTQYFGPGTRLTVL.

The chain employs TRBV30 and TRBJ2-1, with a tentative D call TRBD2 (5 bases). The V gene's germline CDR1 is GTSNPN and CDR2 SVGIG (reference sequence). This CDR3 comprises 15 residues. The V end was cut by 2 bases, the J end by 0 bases, with 11 bases between. The chain's CDR3 is CAWSQGLASYNEQFF. The CDR3 nucleotides read TGTGCCTGGAGTCAAGGGCTAGCCTCCTACAATGAGCAGTTCTTC.

The genes are TRBV12-3 or TRBV12-4 and TRBJ2-5; possibly TRBD2 for D (5 bases). The ends were cut back, 6 bases at V and 3 bases at J, with 17 bases in the middle. The CDR3 is 15 residues long. Written as DNA, the CDR3 is TGTGCCAGCAGGCGGGCCTTTGGTGGAGAAGAGACCCAGTACTTC. This sequence encodes CASRRAFGGEETQYF.

This chain links TRBV4-2 with TRBJ1-1; the D is unclear. Trimming left V 8 bases short and J 1 base short, with 11 bases between. CDR3 length equals 13 residues. Germline V CDR1 and CDR2: LGHNA, YNFKEQ. CDR3 sequence (DNA): TGTGCCAGCGGCCCCTCCAGGAACACTGAAGCTTTCTTT. Translated, it gives CASGPSRNTEAFF.

A single count supports this clonotype. The rearrangement links TRBV24-1 to TRBJ1-2; tentative D call: TRBD1 (5 bases). The germline V gene encodes CDR1 KGHDR and CDR2 SFDVKD. V shed 3 bases and J shed 2 bases, with 15 bases lying between them. The CDR3 runs 16 residues. CDR3: CATSDPGTATNYGYTF. CDR3 in DNA: TGTGCCACCAGTGATCCGGGGACCGCAACCAACTATGGCTACACCTTC.

The chain employs TRBV5-1 and TRBJ1-1, with TRBD1 identical over 7 bases. Germline assignment: CDR1 SGHRS and CDR2 YFSETQ. CDR3 length equals 16 residues. J was trimmed by 1 base and V by 1 base; bases with no gene match: 7. The CDR3 reads CASSLTGQTKNTEAFF. CDR3 nucleotide sequence: TGCGCCAGCAGCTTGACGGGACAGACTAAGAACACTGAAGCTTTCTTT.

The chain recombines TRBV20-1 with TRBJ2-1; D not resolved. The CDR3 length is 10 residues. CDR1 DFQATT and CDR2 SNEGSKA come from the germline V gene (reference sequence). With 6 bases removed from V and 4 bases from J, the gap between germline ends came to 4 bases. CDR3: CSALYNEQFF. As DNA, the CDR3 is TGCAGTGCCTTATACAATGAGCAGTTCTTC.

This rearrangement joins TRBV24-1 to TRBJ2-3; 8 bases are a match to TRBD1. The V gene end was trimmed by 3 bases and the J gene end by 5 bases; junction bases not matched to a gene: 6. The CDR3 has 15 residues. CDR1 and CDR2 (germline): KGHDR, SFDVKD. The CDR3 region has the DNA TGTGCCACCAGTGATCCGACAGGGGCGGGAGATACGCAGTATTTT. This sequence encodes CATSDPTGAGDTQYF.

This chain links TRBV12-3 or TRBV12-4 with TRBJ1-5; D is ambiguous. CDR3 length: 12 amino acids. V was clipped by 0 bases and J by 6 bases, with 3 bases between them. CDR3 DNA sequence: TGTGCCAGCAGTTTAGCGGCTCAGCCCCAGCATTTT. It is translated as CASSLAAQPQHF.

The chain combines TRBV12-3 or TRBV12-4 with TRBJ1-2, with D perhaps TRBD1 (5 bases). CDR3 length equals 13 residues. Trimming cost V 8 bases and J 4 bases, with 14 bases left between them. The CDR3 DNA reads as TGTGCCAGCGGGGGATATGACACCTATGGCTACACCTTC. Its translation is CASGGYDTYGYTF.

The chain recombines TRBV18 with TRBJ2-1; tentatively, D is TRBD2 (6 bases). V lost 1 base, J lost 10 bases, and 8 bases lay in between. This CDR3 is built from 12 residues. The germline V gene has CDR1 KGHSH and CDR2 LQKENI. The CDR3 DNA reads TGTGCCAGCTCACCACTGCGGGAAGAGCAGTTCTTC. The encoded protein is CASSPLREEQFF.

J is TRBJ2-3 and V is TRBV19, with TRBD1 as a possible D gene (6 bases). V was trimmed by 7 bases and J by 6 bases, leaving 11 bases between them. From germline, CDR1 is LNHDA and CDR2 SQIVND (reference sequence). This CDR3 is built from 12 residues. Written as DNA, the CDR3 is TGTGCCAGTACAGGGGCCCGCGATACGCAGTATTTT. This encodes CASTGARDTQYF.

J is TRBJ1-5 and V is TRBV7-2; 9 positions match TRBD1. This CDR3 region has 17 residues. V lost 5 bases and J lost 7; bases outside the gene matches: 15. Germline CDR1 and CDR2: SGHTA and FQGNSA. For the CDR3, the DNA is TGTGCCAGCAGCCTTCCGGGACAGGGCGTTTTCTGGCAGCCCCAGCATTTT. This gives the protein CASSLPGQGVFWQPQHF.

The chain combines TRBV20-1 with TRBJ1-2, with a possible D match to TRBD1 (5 bases). The CDR3 has 14 amino acids. The germline V gene has CDR1 DFQATT and CDR2 SNEGSKA (reference sequence). The ends were cut back, 1 base at V and 8 bases at J, with 17 bases in the middle. The CDR3 region has the DNA TGCAGTGCTAGAGCTACCCTCAGGGACGGCGGCTACACCTTC. Residues: CSARATLRDGGYTF.

The chain combines TRBV20-1 with TRBJ2-1, with 10 bases that match TRBD2. The CDR3 totals 14 residues. From germline, CDR1 is DFQATT and CDR2 SNEGSKA (reference sequence). V lost 5 bases to trimming and J lost 4 bases; unmatched junction nucleotides: 5. In nucleotides, the CDR3 is TGCAGTGCTGAGGCTAGCGGGAGTTACAATGAGCAGTTCTTC. It is translated as CSAEASGSYNEQFF.

The chain combines TRBV12-3 or TRBV12-4 with TRBJ2-3, with D perhaps TRBD1 (6 bases). The CDR3 consists of 13 residues. V lost 6 bases to trimming and J lost 4 bases, with 11 bases between them. CDR3 coding DNA: TGTGCCAGCAGGACAGGTGGTGCAGATACGCAGTATTTT. This sequence encodes CASRTGGADTQYF.

V is TRBV14 and J is TRBJ2-1; D remains ambiguous. This CDR3 is 15 amino acids long. V was trimmed by 1 base and J by 4 bases, leaving 11 bases between them. In germline, CDR1 is SGHDN, CDR2 FVKESK. The CDR3 nucleotides are TGTGCCAGCAGCCAAGGACGGTTCGAATACAATGAGCAGTTCTTC. Translating gives CASSQGRFEYNEQFF.

This chain links TRBV27 with TRBJ1-5; no clear D. V lost 6 bases and J 4 bases, leaving 16 bases between the germline ends. The CDR3 runs 15 residues. The V gene's germline CDR1 is MNHEY and CDR2 SMNVEV (reference sequence). In DNA form, the CDR3 reads TGTGCCAGCAGGCCCCGTCCAGATCCTAATCAGCCCCAGCATTTT. Translated, it gives CASRPRPDPNQPQHF.

V and J are TRBV29-1 and TRBJ1-1, with 8 bases matching TRBD1. The germline V gene encodes CDR1 SQVTM and CDR2 ANQGSEA. Trimming cost V 4 bases and J 6 bases; bases outside gene matches: 10. There are 14 residues in the CDR3. The CDR3 here is CSVALGTGSSEAFF. CDR3 bases: TGCAGCGTTGCCCTCGGGACAGGTTCATCTGAAGCTTTCTTT. The complete variable domain, with remaining parts taken from reference TRBV29-1 and TRBJ1-1, reads SAVISQKPSRDICQRGTSLTIQCQVDSQVTMMFWYRQQPGQSLTLIATANQGSEATYESGFVIDKFPISRPNLTFSTLTVSNMSPEDSSIYLCSVALGTGSSEAFFGQGTRLTVV.

J is TRBJ2-1 and V is TRBV27, with 11 bases matching TRBD2. V lost 6 bases and J lost 9; bases outside the gene matches: 22. The germline V gene has CDR1 MNHEY and CDR2 SMNVEV (reference sequence). There are 19 residues in the CDR3. Here the CDR3 DNA reads TGTGCCAGCAGCCCTTACAGCGTCCTTTTGACTAGCGGGGAGGGTGAGCAGTTCTTC. Its translation is CASSPYSVLLTSGEGEQFF.

The gene calls are TRBV2 and TRBJ1-3; no reliable D call. Between the trimmed V and J ends, which lost 6 bases and 0 bases, there was a span of 15 bases. CDR1 SNHLY and CDR2 FYNNEI come from the germline V gene. The length of the CDR3 is 16 residues. The CDR3 reads CASRFDGRYSGNTIYF. CDR3 nucleotide sequence: TGTGCCAGCAGGTTTGACGGGAGGTACTCTGGAAACACCATATATTTT.

The chain combines TRBV5-1 with TRBJ2-2; 9 bases fit TRBD1. Per the germline V gene, CDR1 is SGHRS and CDR2 is YFSETQ. J was trimmed by 6 bases and V by 2 bases; bases with no gene match: 8. The CDR3 covers 16 residues. This CDR3 reads CASSFVTGGASGELFF. The CDR3 DNA reads TGCGCCAGCAGCTTTGTTACAGGGGGCGCGTCCGGGGAGCTGTTTTTT.

Only one count was recorded for this clonotype. This chain links TRBV20-1 with TRBJ1-2; possibly TRBD1 for D (6 bases). With 0 bases removed from V and 8 bases from J, the gap between germline ends came to 10 bases. The CDR3 spans 12 residues. The germline V gene encodes CDR1 DFQATT and CDR2 SNEGSKA (reference sequence). The CDR3 DNA follows: TGCAGTGCTAGAGAAGGGGGGAGAGGCTACACCTTC. Translation gives CSAREGGRGYTF.

The chain recombines TRBV4-2 with TRBJ2-1; the match to TRBD2 covers 8 bases. Germline CDR1 is LGHNA and CDR2 is YNFKEQ. The CDR3 contains 16 residues. J was trimmed by 7 bases and V by 0 bases; bases with no gene match: 8. This CDR3 reads CASSQEPRGVGNEQFF. CDR3 sequence (DNA): TGTGCCAGCAGCCAAGAGCCGCGGGGGGTTGGTAATGAGCAGTTCTTC.

The chain recombines TRBV7-9 with TRBJ1-4, with D unclear. V was clipped by 6 bases and J by 7 bases, with 9 bases between them. Germline V gives CDR1 SEHNR, CDR2 FQNEAQ (reference sequence). There are 12 residues in the CDR3. The DNA for the CDR3 is TGTGCCAGCAGTTCCCCGCTTGAAAAACTGTTTTTT. Translated: CASSSPLEKLFF. Combining the CDR3 with reference TRBV7-9 and TRBJ1-4 gives the whole variable domain DTGVSQNPRHKITKRGQNVTFRCDPISEHNRLYWYRQTLGQGPEFLTYFQNEAQLEKSRLLSDRFSAERPKGSFSTLEIQRTEQGDSAMYLCASSSPLEKLFFGSGTQLSVL.

The rearrangement uses TRBV30 and TRBJ2-4, with D uncertain. The V end was cut by 4 bases, the J end by 6 bases, with 16 bases between. This CDR3 region has 14 residues. The germline V gene has CDR1 GTSNPN and CDR2 SVGIG (reference sequence). DNA of the CDR3: TGTGCCTGGAACCCCTCCTGGCTGGGAAACATTCAGTACTTC. Translation gives CAWNPSWLGNIQYF.

This sequence joins TRBV9 and TRBJ2-1, with 9 bases matching TRBD1. Germline V gives CDR1 SGDLS, CDR2 YYNGEE. The CDR3 has 15 residues. Trimming at V came to 0 bases and at J to 7 bases, leaving 5 bases not matched to a gene. CDR3 DNA: TGTGCCAGCAGCGTAGCAGGGACAGGGTTGAATGAGCAGTTCTTC. Amino acid sequence: CASSVAGTGLNEQFF.